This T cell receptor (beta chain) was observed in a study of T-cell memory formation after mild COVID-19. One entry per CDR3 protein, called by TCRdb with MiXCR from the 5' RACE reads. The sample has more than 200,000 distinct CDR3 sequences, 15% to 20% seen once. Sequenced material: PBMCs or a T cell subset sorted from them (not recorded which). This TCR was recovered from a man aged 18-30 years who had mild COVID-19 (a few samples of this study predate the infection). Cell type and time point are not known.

CDR3: CASSPSGGNNSPLHF. The CDR3 DNA reads as TGTGCCAGCTCACCTTCGGGAGGGAATAATTCACCCCTCCACTTT. This rearrangement joins TRBV18 to TRBJ1-6, with unresolved D. Germline values: CDR1 KGHSH, CDR2 LQKENI. With 3 bases removed from V and 5 bases from J, the gap between germline ends came to 11 bases. The CDR3 sequence is 15 residues long. The full variable domain, rest sourced from reference TRBV18 and TRBJ1-6, is NAGVMQNPRHLVRRRGQEARLRCSPMKGHSHVYWYRQLPEEGLKFMVYLQKENIIDESGMPKERFSAEFPKEGPSILRIQQVVRGDSAAYFCASSPSGGNNSPLHFGNGTRLTVT.